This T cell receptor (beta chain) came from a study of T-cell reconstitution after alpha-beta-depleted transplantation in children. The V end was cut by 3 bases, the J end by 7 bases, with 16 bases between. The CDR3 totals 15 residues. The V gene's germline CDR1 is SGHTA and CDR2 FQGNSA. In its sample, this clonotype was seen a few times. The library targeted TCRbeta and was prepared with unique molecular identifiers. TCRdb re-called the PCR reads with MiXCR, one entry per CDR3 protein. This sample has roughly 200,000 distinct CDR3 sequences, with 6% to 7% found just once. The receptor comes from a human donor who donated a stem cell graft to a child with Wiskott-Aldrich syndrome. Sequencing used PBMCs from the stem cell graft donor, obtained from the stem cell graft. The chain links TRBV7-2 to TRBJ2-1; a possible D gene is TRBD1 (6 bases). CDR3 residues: CASSFKSTGTNEQFF. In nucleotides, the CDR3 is TGTGCCAGCAGCTTTAAGAGTACAGGGACGAATGAGCAGTTCTTC.